These T cell receptor beta chains were read from a single sample in a study of identical twins. In TCRdb, the 5' RACE reads were re-called with MiXCR into one record per CDR3 protein. The table lists 700,000 or so distinct CDR3 sequences, more than 6.5% of them singletons, with around 0.98% in the top ten. The data were also submitted as part of a second study, on yellow fever vaccine responses in identical twins.

Material for sequencing was PBMCs. The receptors come from a woman in her late teens or twenties in good health. Each CDR3 is given with its conserved first and last residue. The D gene is left open where the match is weak. Size is stated for part of the rows, as once, few or many counts, or as a class when the clone is expanded.

cdr3_aa cdr3_nt v_call d_call clone_size j_call
CAISVRETQYF TGTGCCATCAGTGTGAGGGAGACCCAGTACTTC TRBV10-3 - - TRBJ2-5
CASSFNRVTEAFF TGTGCCAGCAGCTTTAACAGGGTTACTGAAGCTTTCTTT TRBV5-5 - many TRBJ1-1
CASSYQRAGDTQYF TGTGCCAGCAGTTATCAAAGAGCGGGGGATACGCAGTATTTT TRBV6-5 TRBD2 few TRBJ2-3
CAIRDSYEQYF TGTGCCATCAGGGACAGCTACGAGCAGTACTTC TRBV10-3 - many TRBJ2-7
CASSLGGSVEAFF TGCGCCAGCAGCTTGGGGGGTTCCGTTGAAGCTTTCTTT TRBV5-1 - few TRBJ1-1
CASADVVVVDEQFF TGCGCCAGCGCAGATGTTGTGGTTGTGGATGAGCAGTTCTTC TRBV5-1 - - TRBJ2-1
CASSLDFTDNEQFF TGTGCCAGCAGCTTAGATTTTACTGACAATGAGCAGTTCTTC TRBV11-2 - few TRBJ2-1
CASRATSDEQYF TGTGCCAGCAGGGCTACTAGCGACGAGCAGTACTTC TRBV6-5 TRBD2 - TRBJ2-7
CASSFARVRSTDTQYF TGTGCCAGCAGCTTTGCTAGGGTCAGAAGCACAGATACGCAGTATTTT TRBV7-9 - few TRBJ2-3
CASSLAGQYLEAFF TGCGCCAGCAGCTTGGCCGGCCAGTACTTAGAAGCTTTCTTT TRBV5-1 - few TRBJ1-1
CASSYSGVGSTEQYF TGTGCCAGCAGTTACTCCGGGGTCGGTTCGACGGAGCAGTACTTC TRBV6-5 - many TRBJ2-7
CASRSWTGKFSYEQYF TGTGCCAGCAGGTCCTGGACAGGGAAATTTTCCTACGAGCAGTACTTC TRBV27 TRBD1 - TRBJ2-7
CASSRGQVTYEQYF TGTGCCAGCAGCCGAGGACAGGTTACCTACGAGCAGTACTTC TRBV3-1 TRBD1 few TRBJ2-7
CSTPGLANTGELFF TGCAGCACACCGGGACTAGCTAACACCGGGGAGCTGTTTTTT TRBV29-1 TRBD2 many TRBJ2-2
CASSQDHTNIQYF TGTGCCAGCAGCCAAGATCACACAAACATTCAGTACTTC TRBV3-1 - few TRBJ2-4
CASSHPGNEQYF TGTGCCAGCAGCCATCCCGGGAACGAGCAGTACTTC TRBV4-2 - - TRBJ2-7
CATSDRTGHYNEQFF TGTGCCACCAGTGATAGGACAGGGCACTACAATGAGCAGTTCTTC TRBV24-1 TRBD1 few TRBJ2-1
CASSLLSVNEQFF TGTGCCAGCAGCTTACTTAGCGTAAATGAGCAGTTCTTC TRBV7-2 - few TRBJ2-1